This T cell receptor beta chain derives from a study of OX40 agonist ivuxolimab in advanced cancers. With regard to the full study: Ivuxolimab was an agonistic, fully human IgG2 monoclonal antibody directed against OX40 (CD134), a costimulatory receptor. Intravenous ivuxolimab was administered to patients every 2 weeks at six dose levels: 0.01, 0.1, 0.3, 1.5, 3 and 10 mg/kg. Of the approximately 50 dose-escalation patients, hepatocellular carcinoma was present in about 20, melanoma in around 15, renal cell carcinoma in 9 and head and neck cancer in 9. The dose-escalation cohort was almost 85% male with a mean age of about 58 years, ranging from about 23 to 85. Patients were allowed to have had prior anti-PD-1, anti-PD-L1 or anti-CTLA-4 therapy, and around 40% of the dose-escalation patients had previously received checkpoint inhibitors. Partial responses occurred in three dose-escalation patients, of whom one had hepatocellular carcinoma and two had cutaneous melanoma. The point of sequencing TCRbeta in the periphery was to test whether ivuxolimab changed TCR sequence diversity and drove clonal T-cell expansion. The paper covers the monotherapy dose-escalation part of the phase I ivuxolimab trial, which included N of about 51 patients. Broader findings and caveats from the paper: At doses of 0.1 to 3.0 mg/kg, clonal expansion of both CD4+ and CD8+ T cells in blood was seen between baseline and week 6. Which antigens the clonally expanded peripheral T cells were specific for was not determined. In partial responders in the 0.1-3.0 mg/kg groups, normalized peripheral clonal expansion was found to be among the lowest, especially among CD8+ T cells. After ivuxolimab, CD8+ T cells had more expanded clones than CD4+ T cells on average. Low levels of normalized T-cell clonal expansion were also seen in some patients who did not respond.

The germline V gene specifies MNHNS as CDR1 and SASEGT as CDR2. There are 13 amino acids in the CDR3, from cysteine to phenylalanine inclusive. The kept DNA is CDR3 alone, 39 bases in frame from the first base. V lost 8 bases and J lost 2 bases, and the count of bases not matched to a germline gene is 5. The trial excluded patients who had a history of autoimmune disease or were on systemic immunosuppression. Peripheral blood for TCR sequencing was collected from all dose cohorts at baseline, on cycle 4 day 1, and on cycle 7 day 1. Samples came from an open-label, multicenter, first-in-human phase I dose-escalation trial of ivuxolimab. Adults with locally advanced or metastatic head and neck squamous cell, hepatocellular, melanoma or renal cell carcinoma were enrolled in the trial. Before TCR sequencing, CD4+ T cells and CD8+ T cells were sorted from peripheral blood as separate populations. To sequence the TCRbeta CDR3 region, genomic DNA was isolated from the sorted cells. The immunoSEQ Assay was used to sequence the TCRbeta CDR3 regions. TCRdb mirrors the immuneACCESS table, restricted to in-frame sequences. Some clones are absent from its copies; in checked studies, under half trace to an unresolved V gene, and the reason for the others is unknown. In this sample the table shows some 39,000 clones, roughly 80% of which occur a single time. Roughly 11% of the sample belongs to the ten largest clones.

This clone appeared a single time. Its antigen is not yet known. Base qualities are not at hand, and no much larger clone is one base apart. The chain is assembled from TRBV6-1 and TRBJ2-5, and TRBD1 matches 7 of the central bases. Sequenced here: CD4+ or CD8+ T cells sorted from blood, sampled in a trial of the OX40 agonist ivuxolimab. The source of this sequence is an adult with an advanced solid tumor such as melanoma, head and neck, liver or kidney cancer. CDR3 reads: CASVIRGQETQYF. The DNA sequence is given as TGTGCCAGCGTGATCAGGGGGCAAGAGACCCAGTACTTC.